This TCR beta chain was sequenced during a study of response to subunit inactivated influenza vaccine. Trimming pared 0 bases from V and 2 bases from J, leaving 10 bases between. CDR1 DFQATT and CDR2 SNEGSKA come from the germline V gene (reference sequence). The CDR3 runs to 14 residues. Study-wide findings and caveats: There was a suggestion from the authors that each seasonal influenza vaccination recruits few new T cells.

TCRdb reprocessed the RT-PCR reads via MiXCR and lists one record per CDR3 protein. The sample yields 300,000 to 350,000 distinct CDR3 sequences, roughly a fifth seen once. With respect to this clonotype: Its antigen is unknown.

The chain uses TRBV20-1 and TRBJ1-2; a weak D match, TRBD1 (6 bases). The source of this sequence is a man aged 45 to 70 who received an inactivated influenza vaccine. Sequencing used PBMCs from blood, obtained approximately 20 months after vaccination. The CDR3 region has the DNA TGCAGTGCTAGAGACGTACAGGGAAACTATGGCTACACCTTC. Translating gives CSARDVQGNYGYTF.